This T cell receptor beta chain was observed in a study of T cells in Graves' hyperthyroidism and ophthalmopathy. This clonotype has at least ten counts. TCR beta CDR3 regions were amplified from RNA. HTBI primers were the set used in a first-round RT-PCR of the TCR CDR3. MiXCR, run by TCRdb on the multiplex PCR reads, gives a single entry per CDR3 protein. The sample yields approximately 610,000 distinct CDR3 sequences, 15% to 20% seen once. Trimming took off 0 bases at V and 7 bases at J, with 13 bases between the two ends. Germline CDR1 and CDR2: SGHTA and FQGNSA. CDR3 length equals 14 residues. This clonotype was sampled from a woman between 18 and 30 years old with Graves' hyperthyroidism. This sequence joins TRBV7-2 and TRBJ2-7; D call uncertain. The sample taken for sequencing was blood. This CDR3 is CASSLASKWGEQYF. CDR3 coding DNA: TGTGCCAGCAGCTTAGCGTCGAAATGGGGTGAGCAGTACTTC.